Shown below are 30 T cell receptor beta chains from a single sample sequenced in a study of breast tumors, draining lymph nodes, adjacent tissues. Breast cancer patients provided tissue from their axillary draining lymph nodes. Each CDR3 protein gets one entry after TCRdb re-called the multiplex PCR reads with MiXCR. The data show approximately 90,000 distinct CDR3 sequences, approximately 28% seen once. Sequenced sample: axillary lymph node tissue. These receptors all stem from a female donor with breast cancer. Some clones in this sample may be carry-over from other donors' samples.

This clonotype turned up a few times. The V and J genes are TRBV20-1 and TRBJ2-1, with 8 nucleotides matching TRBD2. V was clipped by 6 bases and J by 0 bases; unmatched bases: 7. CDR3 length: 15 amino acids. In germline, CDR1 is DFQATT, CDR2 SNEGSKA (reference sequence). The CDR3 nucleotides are TGCAGTGCACGCGTAGCGGGAAGCTCCTACAATGAGCAGTTCTTC. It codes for CSARVAGSSYNEQFF.

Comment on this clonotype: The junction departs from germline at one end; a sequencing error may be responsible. CDR3 protein: CASSGGAGNIIYF. CDR3 coding DNA: TGCGCCAGCAGTGGGGGGGCTGGAAACATCATATATTTT. This chain uses TRBV10-2 with TRBJ1-3; D is possibly TRBD1 (6 bases). Germline V gene data show CDR1 as WSHSY and CDR2 as SAAADI. The CDR3 length is 13 residues.

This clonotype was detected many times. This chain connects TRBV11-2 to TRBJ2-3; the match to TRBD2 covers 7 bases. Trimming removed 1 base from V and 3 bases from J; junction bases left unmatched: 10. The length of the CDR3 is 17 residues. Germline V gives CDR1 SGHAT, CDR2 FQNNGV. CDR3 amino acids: CASSLVGLADQTDTQYF. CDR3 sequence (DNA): TGTGCCAGCAGCTTAGTTGGGCTAGCGGACCAGACAGATACGCAGTATTTT.

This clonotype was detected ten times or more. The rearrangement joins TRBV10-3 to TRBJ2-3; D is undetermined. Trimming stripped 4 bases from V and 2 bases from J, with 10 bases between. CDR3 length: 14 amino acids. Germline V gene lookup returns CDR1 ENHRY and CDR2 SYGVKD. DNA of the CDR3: TGTGCCATCAGTGTTGGTCAGAACACAGATACGCAGTATTTT. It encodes CAISVGQNTDTQYF.

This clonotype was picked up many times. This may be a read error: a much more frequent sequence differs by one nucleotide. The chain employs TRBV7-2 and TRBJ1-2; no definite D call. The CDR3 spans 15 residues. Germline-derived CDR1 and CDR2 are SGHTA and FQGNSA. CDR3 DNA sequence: TGTGCCAGCACCTTGGGTTCTGGCAGGAAATATGGCTACCCCTTC. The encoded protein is CASTLGSGRKYGYPF.

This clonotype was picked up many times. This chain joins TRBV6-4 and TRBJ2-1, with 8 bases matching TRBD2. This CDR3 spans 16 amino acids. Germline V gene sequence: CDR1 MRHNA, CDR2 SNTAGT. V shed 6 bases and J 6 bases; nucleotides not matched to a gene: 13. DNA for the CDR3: TGTGCCAGCAGGCCGGAGCCGGGAGGGCCCTTCAATGAGCAGTTCTTC. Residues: CASRPEPGGPFNEQFF.

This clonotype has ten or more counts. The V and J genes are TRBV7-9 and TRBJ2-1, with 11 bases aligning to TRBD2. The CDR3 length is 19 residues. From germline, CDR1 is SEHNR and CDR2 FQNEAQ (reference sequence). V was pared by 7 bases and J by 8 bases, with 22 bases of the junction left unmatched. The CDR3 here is CASTPGWELLAGAGYEQFF. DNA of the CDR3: TGTGCCAGCACCCCCGGTTGGGAATTACTAGCGGGAGCTGGGTATGAGCAGTTCTTC.

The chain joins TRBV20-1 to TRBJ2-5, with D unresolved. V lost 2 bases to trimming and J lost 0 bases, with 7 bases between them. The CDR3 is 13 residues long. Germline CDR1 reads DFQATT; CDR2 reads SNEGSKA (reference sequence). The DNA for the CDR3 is TGCAGTGCTAGAAAGGACGACCAAGAGACCCAGTACTTC. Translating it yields CSARKDDQETQYF.

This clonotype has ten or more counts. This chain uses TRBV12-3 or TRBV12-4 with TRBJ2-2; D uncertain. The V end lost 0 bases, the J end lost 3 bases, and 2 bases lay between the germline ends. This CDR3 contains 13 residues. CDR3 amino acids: CASSLAHTGELFF. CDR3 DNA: TGTGCCAGCAGTTTAGCCCACACCGGGGAGCTGTTTTTT.

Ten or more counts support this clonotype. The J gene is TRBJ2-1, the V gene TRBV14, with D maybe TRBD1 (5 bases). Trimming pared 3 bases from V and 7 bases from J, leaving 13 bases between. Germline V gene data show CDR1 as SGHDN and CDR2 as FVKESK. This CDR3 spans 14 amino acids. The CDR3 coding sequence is TGTGCCAGCAGCCAGTTTGGGGCGAGGAATGAGCAGTTCTTC. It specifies CASSQFGARNEQFF.

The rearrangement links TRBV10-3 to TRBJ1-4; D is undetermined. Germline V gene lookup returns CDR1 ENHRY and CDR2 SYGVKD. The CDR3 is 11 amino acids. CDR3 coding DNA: TGTGGGATCAGTGAGGGTGAAAAACTGTTTTTT. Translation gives CGISEGEKLFF.

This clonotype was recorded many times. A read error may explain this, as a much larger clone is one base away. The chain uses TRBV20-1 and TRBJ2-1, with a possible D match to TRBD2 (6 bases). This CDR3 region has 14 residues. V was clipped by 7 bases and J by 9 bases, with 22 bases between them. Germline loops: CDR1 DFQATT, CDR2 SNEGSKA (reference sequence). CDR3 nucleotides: TGCAGTGGGCGGGTATTAGCGGTAGGAGCTGAGCAGTTCTTC. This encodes CSGRVLAVGAEQFF.

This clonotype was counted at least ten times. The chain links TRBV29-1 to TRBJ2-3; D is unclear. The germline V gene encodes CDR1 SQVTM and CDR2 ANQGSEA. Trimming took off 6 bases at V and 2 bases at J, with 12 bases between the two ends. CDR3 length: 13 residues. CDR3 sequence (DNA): TGCAGCGTCGATCGGGCGGCCACAGATACGCAGTATTTT. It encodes CSVDRAATDTQYF.

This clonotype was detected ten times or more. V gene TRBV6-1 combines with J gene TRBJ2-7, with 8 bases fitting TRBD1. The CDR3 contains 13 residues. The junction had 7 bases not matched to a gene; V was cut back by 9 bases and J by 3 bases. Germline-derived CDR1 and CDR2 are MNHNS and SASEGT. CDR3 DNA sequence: TGTGCCAGTGGACGGGACAGGAACTACGAGCAGTACTTC. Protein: CASGRDRNYEQYF.

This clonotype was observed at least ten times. DNA for the CDR3: TGTGCCAGCAGCTTAGGATTGGTGGCGGGAGTCTATGAGCAGTTCTTC. Protein: CASSLGLVAGVYEQFF. The V and J genes are TRBV7-8 and TRBJ2-1, with 7 positions matching TRBD2. The V gene end was trimmed by 1 base and the J gene end by 8 bases; junction bases not matched to a gene: 11. CDR1 is SGHVS, CDR2 FQNEAQ, per germline. The CDR3 totals 16 residues.

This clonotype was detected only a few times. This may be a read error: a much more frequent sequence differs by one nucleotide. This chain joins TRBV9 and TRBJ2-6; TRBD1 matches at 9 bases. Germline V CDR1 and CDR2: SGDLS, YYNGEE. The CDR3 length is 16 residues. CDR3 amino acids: CASSVTGGGGANALTF. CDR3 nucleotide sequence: TGTGCCAGCAGCGTAACAGGGGGCGGTGGGGCCAACGCCCTGACTTTC. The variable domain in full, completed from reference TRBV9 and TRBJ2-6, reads DSGVTQTPKHLITATGQRVTLRCSPRSGDLSVYWYQQSLDQGLQFLIQYYNGEERAKGNILERFSAQQFPDLHSELNLSSLELGDSALYFCASSVTGGGGANALTFGAGSRLTVL.

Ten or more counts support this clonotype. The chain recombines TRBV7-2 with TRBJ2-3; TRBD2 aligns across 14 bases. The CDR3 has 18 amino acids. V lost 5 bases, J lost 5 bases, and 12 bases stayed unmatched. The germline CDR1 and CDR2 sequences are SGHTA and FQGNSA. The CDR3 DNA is TGTGCCAGCAGCCCCGAGACTAGCGGGAGGGGAAGAAGAGATACGCAGTATTTT. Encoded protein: CASSPETSGRGRRDTQYF.

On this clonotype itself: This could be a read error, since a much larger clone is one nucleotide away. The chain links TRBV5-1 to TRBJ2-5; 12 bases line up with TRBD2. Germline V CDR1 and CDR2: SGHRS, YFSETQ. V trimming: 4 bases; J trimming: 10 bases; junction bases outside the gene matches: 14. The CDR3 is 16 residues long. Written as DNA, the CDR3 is TGCGCCAGCAGCCCGGGACTAGCGGGTCACCTTGGGGACCAGTACTTC. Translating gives CASSPGLAGHLGDQYF.

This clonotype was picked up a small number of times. The CDR3: CASSDQGQDEQFF. CDR3 nucleotide sequence: TGTGCCAGCTCGGATCAGGGTCAGGATGAGCAGTTCTTC. The rearrangement joins TRBV18 to TRBJ2-1; D is perhaps TRBD1 (5 bases). CDR1 and CDR2 (germline): KGHSH, LQKENI. The CDR3 runs to 13 residues. V was clipped by 6 bases and J by 8 bases, with 14 bases between them.

CDR3 region: CSASRDSYGYTF. CDR3 nucleotide sequence: TGCAGTGCTAGTCGGGACAGTTATGGCTACACCTTC. The chain employs TRBV20-1 and TRBJ1-2; 7 nucleotides match TRBD1. CDR1 and CDR2 (germline): DFQATT, SNEGSKA (reference sequence). V dropped 3 bases and J dropped 5; count of bases not matched to a gene: 3. The CDR3 contains 12 residues.

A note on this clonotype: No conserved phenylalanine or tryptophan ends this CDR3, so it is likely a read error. CDR3 region: CASGYTGGTYEQYL. The CDR3 bases are TGTGCCAGCGGTTATACGGGAGGGACTTACGAGCAGTACCTC. The chain couples TRBV6-2 or TRBV6-3 to TRBJ2-7; 8 nucleotides agree with TRBD2. The CDR3 is 14 residues long. From germline, CDR1 is MNHEY and CDR2 SVGEGT.

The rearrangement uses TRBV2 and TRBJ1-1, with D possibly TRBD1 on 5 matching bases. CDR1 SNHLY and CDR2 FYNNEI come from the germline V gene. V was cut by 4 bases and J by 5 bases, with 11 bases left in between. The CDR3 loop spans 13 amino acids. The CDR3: CASSGGMGTEAFF. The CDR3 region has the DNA TGTGCCAGCAGTGGGGGCATGGGGACTGAAGCTTTCTTT. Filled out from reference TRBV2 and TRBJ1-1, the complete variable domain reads EPEVTQTPSHQVTQMGQEVILRCVPISNHLYFYWYRQILGQKVEFLVSFYNNEISEKSEIFDDQFSVERPDGSNFTLKIRSTKLEDSAMYFCASSGGMGTEAFFGQGTRLTVV.

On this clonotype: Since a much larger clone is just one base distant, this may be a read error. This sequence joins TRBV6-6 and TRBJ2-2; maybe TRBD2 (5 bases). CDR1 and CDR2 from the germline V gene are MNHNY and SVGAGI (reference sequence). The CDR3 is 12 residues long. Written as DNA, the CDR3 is TGTGCCAGCAGTCCCTATCCCGGGGAGCCGTTTTTT. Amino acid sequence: CASSPYPGEPFF.

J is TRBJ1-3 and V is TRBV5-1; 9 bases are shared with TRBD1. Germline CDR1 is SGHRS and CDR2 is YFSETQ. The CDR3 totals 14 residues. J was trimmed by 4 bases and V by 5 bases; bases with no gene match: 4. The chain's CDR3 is CASRGQGYGNTIYF. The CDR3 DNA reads TGCGCCAGCAGGGGACAGGGTTACGGAAACACCATATATTTT.

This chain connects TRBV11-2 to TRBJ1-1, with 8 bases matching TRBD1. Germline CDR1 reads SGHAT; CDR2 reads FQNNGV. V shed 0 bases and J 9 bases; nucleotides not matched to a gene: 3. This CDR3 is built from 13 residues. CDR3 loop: CASSLERTGKAFF. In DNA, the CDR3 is TGTGCCAGCAGCTTAGAGAGGACAGGGAAAGCTTTCTTT.

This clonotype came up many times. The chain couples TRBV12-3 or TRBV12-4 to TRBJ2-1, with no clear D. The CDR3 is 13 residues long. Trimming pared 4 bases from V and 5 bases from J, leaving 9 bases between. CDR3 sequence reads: CASSSGYDNEQFF. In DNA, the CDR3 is TGTGCCAGCAGTTCGGGTTATGACAATGAGCAGTTCTTC.

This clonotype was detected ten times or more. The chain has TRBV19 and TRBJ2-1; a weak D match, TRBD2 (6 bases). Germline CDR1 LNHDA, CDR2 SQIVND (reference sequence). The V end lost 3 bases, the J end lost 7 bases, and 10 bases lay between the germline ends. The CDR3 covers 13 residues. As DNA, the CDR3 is TGTGCCAGTAGTATCGGGGGTAAGAATGAGCAGTTCTTC. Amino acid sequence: CASSIGGKNEQFF.

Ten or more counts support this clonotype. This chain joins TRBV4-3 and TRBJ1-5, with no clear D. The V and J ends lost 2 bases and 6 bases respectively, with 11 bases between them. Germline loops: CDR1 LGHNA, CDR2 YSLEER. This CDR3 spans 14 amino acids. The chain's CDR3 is CASSQFRSTQPQHF. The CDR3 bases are TGCGCCAGCAGCCAATTTAGATCTACTCAGCCCCAGCATTTT.

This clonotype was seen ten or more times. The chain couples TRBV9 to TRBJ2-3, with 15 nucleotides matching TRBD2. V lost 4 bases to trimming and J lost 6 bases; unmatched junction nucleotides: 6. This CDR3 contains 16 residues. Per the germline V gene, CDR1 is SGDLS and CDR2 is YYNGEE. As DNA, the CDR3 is TGTGCCAGCAGCTCTACGGGGACTAGCGGGAGGGATACGCAGTATTTT. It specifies CASSSTGTSGRDTQYF.

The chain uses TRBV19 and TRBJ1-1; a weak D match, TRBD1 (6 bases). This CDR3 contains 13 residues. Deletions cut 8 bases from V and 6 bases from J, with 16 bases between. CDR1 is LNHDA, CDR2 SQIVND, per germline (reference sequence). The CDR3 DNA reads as TGTGCCAGTGGAATTAGGGGGTCCGCTGAAGCTTTCTTT. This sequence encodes CASGIRGSAEAFF.